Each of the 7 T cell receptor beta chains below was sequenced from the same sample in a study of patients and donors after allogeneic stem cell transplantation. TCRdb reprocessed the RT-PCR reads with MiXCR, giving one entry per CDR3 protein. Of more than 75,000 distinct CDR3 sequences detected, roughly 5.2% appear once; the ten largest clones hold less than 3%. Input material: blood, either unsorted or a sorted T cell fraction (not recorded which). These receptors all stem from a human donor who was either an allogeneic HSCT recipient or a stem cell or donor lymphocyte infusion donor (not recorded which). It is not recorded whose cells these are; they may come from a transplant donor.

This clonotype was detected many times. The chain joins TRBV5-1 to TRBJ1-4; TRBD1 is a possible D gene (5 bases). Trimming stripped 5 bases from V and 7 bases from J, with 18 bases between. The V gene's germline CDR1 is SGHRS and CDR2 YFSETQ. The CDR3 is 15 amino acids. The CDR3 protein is CASRPGDFGGEKLFF. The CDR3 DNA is TGCGCCAGCAGACCCGGGGATTTCGGGGGTGAAAAACTGTTTTTT.

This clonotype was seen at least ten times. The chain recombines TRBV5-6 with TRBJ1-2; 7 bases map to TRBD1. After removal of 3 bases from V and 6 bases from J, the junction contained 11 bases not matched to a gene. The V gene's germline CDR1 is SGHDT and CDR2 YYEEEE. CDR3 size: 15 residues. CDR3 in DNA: TGTGCCAGCAGCTCTCCACTCGGAAGGGGGCATGGCTACACCTTC. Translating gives CASSSPLGRGHGYTF.

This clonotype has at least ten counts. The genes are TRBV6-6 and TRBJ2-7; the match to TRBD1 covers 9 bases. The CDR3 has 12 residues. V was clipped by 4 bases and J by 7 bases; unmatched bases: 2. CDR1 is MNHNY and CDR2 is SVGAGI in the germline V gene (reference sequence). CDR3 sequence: CASSSTGGEQYF. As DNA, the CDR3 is TGTGCCAGCAGTTCGACAGGGGGGGAGCAGTACTTC.

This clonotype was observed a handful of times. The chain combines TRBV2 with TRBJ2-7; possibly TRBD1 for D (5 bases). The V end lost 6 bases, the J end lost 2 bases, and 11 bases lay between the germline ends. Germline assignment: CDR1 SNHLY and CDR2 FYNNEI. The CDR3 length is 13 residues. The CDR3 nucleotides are TGTGCCAGCAGGGTAGCAGGGACCTACGAGCAGTACTTC. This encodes CASRVAGTYEQYF.

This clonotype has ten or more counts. This chain's CDR3 is CSYSKGGTSTDTQYF. CDR3 DNA: TGCAGCTATTCCAAAGGGGGGACTAGCACAGATACGCAGTATTTT. The chain recombines TRBV29-1 with TRBJ2-3; the D call may be TRBD1 or TRBD2 (6 bases each). This CDR3 comprises 15 residues. Germline CDR1 is SQVTM and CDR2 is ANQGSEA. V was pared by 8 bases and J by 0 bases, with 18 bases between.

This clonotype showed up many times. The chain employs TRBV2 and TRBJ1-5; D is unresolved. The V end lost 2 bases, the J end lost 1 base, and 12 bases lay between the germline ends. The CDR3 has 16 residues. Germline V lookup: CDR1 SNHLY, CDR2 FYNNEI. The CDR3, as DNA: TGTGCCAGCAGTGAAATAAGTGTTTGGAGCAATCAGCCCCAGCATTTT. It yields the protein CASSEISVWSNQPQHF.

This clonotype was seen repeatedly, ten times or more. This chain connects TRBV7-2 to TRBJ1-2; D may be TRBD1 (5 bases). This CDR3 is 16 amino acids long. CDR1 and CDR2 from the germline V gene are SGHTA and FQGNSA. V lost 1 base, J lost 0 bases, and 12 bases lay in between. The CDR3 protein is CASSLVAGLTNYGYTF. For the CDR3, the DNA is TGTGCCAGCAGCTTAGTGGCGGGACTTACTAACTATGGCTACACCTTC.